The present TCR beta chain was sequenced within a study of blood T cell repertoires in COVID-19. Study as a whole: Samples of COVID-19 (acute and convalescent) were obtained from the United States, Italy and Spain. Sample material is recorded as cDNA or gDNA derived from T cells, B-cell-depleted T cells, or PBMCs.

Trimming removed 3 bases from V and 5 bases from J; junction bases left unmatched: 9. Germline assignment: CDR1 MNHEY and CDR2 SVGAGI. The CDR3 runs 16 residues. In the authors' methods: By means of reference gene primer amplification, nucleated cell counts were estimated. Data came from immunoSEQ multiplex PCR; TCRdb stores just in-frame clones and leaves some out. That table is the source of V, J and clone size, and D and trimming were worked out from the DNA. The sample has approximately 100,000 clones; approximately 91% are singletons. The clonotype comes from a man aged 50 to 60 with acute or convalescent COVID-19. The sequenced sample consisted of peripheral blood. This chain joins TRBV6-5 and TRBJ1-4, with 7 positions matching TRBD1. The CDR3 DNA is TGTGCCAGCAGTTATCGTCCGACAGGGACGAATGAAAAACTGTTTTTT. Amino acids: CASSYRPTGTNEKLFF.